The 26 T cell receptor beta chains below all came from one sample that was sequenced in a study of CD8 T cells in ankylosing spondylitis. Study results and caveats: Blood from ankylosing spondylitis patients appeared to carry a characteristic eight-variant TCR beta motif.

These receptors have no known antigen. MiXCR, applied by TCRdb to the 5' RACE reads, yields one record per CDR3 protein. Among some 450,000 distinct CDR3 sequences listed, about a sixth were seen once. The sequenced sample consisted of blood, either unsorted or a sorted T cell fraction (not recorded which). Receptor source: a male donor with ankylosing spondylitis.

The chain uses TRBV20-1 and TRBJ2-5, with D possibly being TRBD1 (6 bases). Germline assignment: CDR1 DFQATT and CDR2 SNEGSKA (reference sequence). This CDR3 region has 13 residues. V was clipped by 6 bases and J by 7 bases, with 18 bases between them. The DNA of the CDR3 is TGCAGTGCGATTAGGACATCCAGGGGGACCCAGTACTTC. It encodes CSAIRTSRGTQYF.

This clonotype was recorded at least ten times. This sequence joins TRBV4-1 and TRBJ2-1; D is unclear. Deletions cut 1 base from V and 10 bases from J, with 14 bases between. Germline V gene data show CDR1 as MGHRA and CDR2 as YSYEKL. This CDR3 region has 14 residues. In DNA form, the CDR3 reads TGCGCCAGCAGCCAAGTGGGCAGCCTCCAAGAGCAGTTCTTC. Residues: CASSQVGSLQEQFF.

This clonotype was counted a single time. The chain couples TRBV6-5 to TRBJ2-7; D not resolved. This CDR3 comprises 16 residues. In germline, CDR1 is MNHEY, CDR2 SVGAGI. The ends were cut back, 0 bases at V and 0 bases at J, with 12 bases in the middle. In DNA, the CDR3 is TGTGCCAGCAGTTACTCGAAGCAGGAAAGCTCCTACGAGCAGTACTTC. Protein sequence: CASSYSKQESSYEQYF.

V gene TRBV5-6 combines with J gene TRBJ2-5, with D possibly matching TRBD1 (6 bases). CDR1 and CDR2 from the germline V gene are SGHDT and YYEEEE. V dropped 2 bases and J dropped 1 base, with 12 bases sitting between them. The CDR3 contains 15 residues. The CDR3 nucleotides are TGTGCCAGCAGCTTACGATGGACAGTCCAAGAGACCCAGTACTTC. Translation gives CASSLRWTVQETQYF.

In its sample, this clonotype was seen a few times. The V call is TRBV29-1, the J call TRBJ2-7, with 8 bases aligning to TRBD1. This CDR3 is built from 13 residues. Trimming removed 4 bases from V and 2 bases from J; junction bases left unmatched: 4. Germline CDR1 and CDR2: SQVTM and ANQGSEA. The DNA for the CDR3 is TGCAGCGTTGGGACAGGGAATGCCTACGAGCAGTACTTC. Translating gives CSVGTGNAYEQYF.

This sequence joins TRBV12-3 or TRBV12-4 and TRBJ2-1; D is possibly TRBD1 (6 bases). The CDR3 totals 13 residues. V lost 6 bases and J 6 bases, leaving 12 bases between the germline ends. CDR3 residues: CASSRTGSNEQFF. In DNA form, the CDR3 reads TGTGCCAGCAGCCGAACAGGGAGCAATGAGCAGTTCTTC.

This clonotype was counted many times. V gene TRBV5-1 combines with J gene TRBJ2-4; unclear D gene. This CDR3 has 15 amino acids. Germline V lookup: CDR1 SGHRS, CDR2 YFSETQ. Trimming shortened V by 0 bases and J by 3 bases, and 10 bases separated the two germline ends. For the CDR3, the DNA is TGCGCCAGCAGCTTGGTCACGGATGGCAAAAACATTCAGTACTTC. Protein product: CASSLVTDGKNIQYF.

This clonotype was seen a handful of times. The chain links TRBV15 to TRBJ2-5; D perhaps matches TRBD2 (6 bases). The CDR3 has 15 residues. Per germline, CDR1 LNHNV and CDR2 YYDKDF (reference sequence). V shed 0 bases and J shed 0 bases, with 8 bases lying between them. The CDR3 nucleotides are TGTGCCACCAGCAGAGACCGGGACTACCAAGAGACCCAGTACTTC. It encodes CATSRDRDYQETQYF.

The chain uses TRBV10-3 and TRBJ1-6; perhaps TRBD1 as D (5 bases). The CDR3 runs to 13 residues. V was shortened by 6 bases and J by 8 bases, with 11 bases between the two germline ends. The germline V gene encodes CDR1 ENHRY and CDR2 SYGVKD. The CDR3: CAIRDSTYSPLHF. CDR3 nucleotides: TGTGCCATCAGAGACAGCACTTATTCACCCCTCCACTTT.

The chain recombines TRBV4-2 with TRBJ2-2; 9 positions agree with TRBD2. The J segment lost 6 bases and the V segment lost 0 bases, leaving 8 bases of the junction unmatched. CDR1 LGHNA and CDR2 YNFKEQ come from the germline V gene. The length of the CDR3 is 17 residues. CDR3 nucleotides: TGTGCCAGCAGCCAAGATCTCCCTAGCGGGGACTCCGGGGAGCTGTTTTTT. Its protein product is CASSQDLPSGDSGELFF.

The V and J genes are TRBV7-2 and TRBJ2-3; 7 bases fit TRBD2. The ends lost 5 bases at V and 6 bases at J; junction bases unmatched: 11. The germline V gene encodes CDR1 SGHTA and CDR2 FQGNSA. There are 15 residues in the CDR3. The CDR3 is CASSGGVVVRDTQYF. The CDR3 nucleotides are TGTGCCAGCAGCGGGGGGGTGGTGGTCAGGGATACGCAGTATTTT.

V gene TRBV27 combines with J gene TRBJ1-2, with TRBD1 matching over 7 bases. In germline, CDR1 is MNHEY, CDR2 SMNVEV (reference sequence). The CDR3 has 17 residues. With V trimmed by 5 bases and J by 6 bases, 18 bases remained unmatched. CDR3 region: CASSPRQGPERDNGYTF. CDR3 nucleotides: TGTGCCAGCAGTCCTAGACAGGGTCCGGAGAGGGATAATGGCTACACCTTC.

This clonotype was recorded many times. The rearrangement links TRBV12-3 or TRBV12-4 to TRBJ2-2; 11 bases fit TRBD1. With 5 bases clipped from V and 6 bases from J, the junction kept 2 bases outside the gene matches. The CDR3 loop spans 14 amino acids. CDR3 in amino acids: CASSRGQGAGELFF. The CDR3 bases are TGTGCCAGCAGTCGGGGACAGGGGGCCGGGGAGCTGTTTTTT.

V is TRBV2 and J is TRBJ2-1; 14 positions agree with TRBD2. Losses at the gene ends were 5 bases for V and 10 bases for J; bases not matched to a gene: 7. The CDR3 has 15 amino acids. Germline-derived CDR1 and CDR2 are SNHLY and FYNNEI. CDR3 DNA sequence: TGTGCCAGCAGTCGGACTAGCGGGAGGTCCGAGGAGCAGTTCTTC. This gives the protein CASSRTSGRSEEQFF.

The chain employs TRBV7-3 and TRBJ2-1; D not resolved. V lost 3 bases and J lost 5, with 8 bases in between. Germline V gene data show CDR1 as SGHTA and CDR2 as FQGTGA. There are 13 residues in the CDR3. The CDR3 nucleotides are TGTGCCAGCAGCTTGGTTGCGAACAATGAGCAGTTCTTC. It yields the protein CASSLVANNEQFF. Full variable domain (missing parts from reference TRBV7-3 and TRBJ2-1): GAGVSQTPSNKVTEKGKYVELRCDPISGHTALYWYRQSLGQGPEFLIYFQGTGAADDSGLPNDRFFAVRPEGSVSTLKIQRTERGDSAVYLCASSLVANNEQFFGPGTRLTVL.

This clonotype was seen a few times. This chain's CDR3 is CASSYSTWTNEQFF. CDR3 bases: TGTGCCAGCAGTTACTCCACCTGGACCAATGAGCAGTTCTTC. The chain joins TRBV6-5 to TRBJ2-1; D unresolved. The CDR3 contains 14 residues. Germline CDR1 reads MNHEY; CDR2 reads SVGAGI. Trimming removed 0 bases at V and 6 bases at J, with 9 bases between.

In nucleotides, the CDR3 is TGTGCCAGCAGCTTAGAGCGGACCAGTTATTACGAGCAGTACTTC. Protein: CASSLERTSYYEQYF. The chain uses TRBV11-2 and TRBJ2-7; D not certain. Germline assignment: CDR1 SGHAT and CDR2 FQNNGV. Deletions cut 0 bases from V and 4 bases from J, with 13 bases between. The CDR3 spans 15 residues.

V gene TRBV11-3 combines with J gene TRBJ2-1; no reliable D call. The CDR3 is 13 residues long. Trimming removed 0 bases from V and 6 bases from J, with 6 bases in between. The germline V gene has CDR1 SGHNT and CDR2 YENEEA. This chain's CDR3 is CASSLEYFNEQFF. The CDR3 nucleotides read TGTGCCAGCAGCTTAGAGTATTTCAATGAGCAGTTCTTC.

This chain links TRBV29-1 with TRBJ1-1; D is unresolved. CDR1 SQVTM and CDR2 ANQGSEA come from the germline V gene. V dropped 5 bases and J dropped 0 bases, with 10 bases sitting between them. The CDR3 loop spans 13 amino acids. Here the CDR3 reads CSVHELMNTEAFF. CDR3 nucleotide sequence: TGCAGCGTTCACGAGCTAATGAACACTGAAGCTTTCTTT. The whole variable domain, filled in from reference TRBV29-1 and TRBJ1-1, reads SAVISQKPSRDICQRGTSLTIQCQVDSQVTMMFWYRQQPGQSLTLIATANQGSEATYESGFVIDKFPISRPNLTFSTLTVSNMSPEDSSIYLCSVHELMNTEAFFGQGTRLTVV.

The gene calls are TRBV28 and TRBJ2-7; 9 bases align to TRBD1. V shed 7 bases and J 5 bases; nucleotides not matched to a gene: 12. CDR3 length equals 15 residues. Germline values: CDR1 MDHEN, CDR2 SYDVKM. The CDR3 loop reads CASTSNRDRVNEQYF. The DNA of the CDR3 is TGTGCCAGCACCTCAAACCGGGACAGGGTCAACGAGCAGTACTTC.

The CDR3 loop reads CASSLAGGASREFF. The CDR3 DNA sequence: TGTGCCAGCAGCTTAGCGGGGGGGGCTTCACGGGAGTTCTTC. This chain connects TRBV7-9 to TRBJ2-1; D may be TRBD2 (7 bases). CDR3 length: 14 amino acids. The V and J ends lost 0 bases and 14 bases respectively, with 17 bases between them. Germline-derived CDR1 and CDR2 are SEHNR and FQNEAQ (reference sequence).

The chain carries TRBV30 and TRBJ2-7; D remains ambiguous. Germline-derived CDR1 and CDR2 are GTSNPN and SVGIG (reference sequence). V lost 0 bases, J lost 3 bases, and 9 bases lay in between. CDR3 size: 13 residues. CDR3 in DNA: TGTGCCTGGAGTGTACGTCGAAGCTACGAGCAGTACTTC. This encodes CAWSVRRSYEQYF.

This clonotype showed up just a few times. The V gene is TRBV7-3, the J gene TRBJ2-2; TRBD2 is a possible D gene (5 bases). Per germline, CDR1 SGHTA and CDR2 FQGTGA. V was clipped by 5 bases and J by 5 bases, with 12 bases between them. CDR3 length: 14 amino acids. The CDR3 here is CASSLGLTTGELFF. The CDR3 coding sequence is TGTGCCAGCAGCCTAGGACTGACTACCGGGGAGCTGTTTTTT.

This clonotype was observed at least ten times. This chain uses TRBV7-9 with TRBJ2-2; D gene unclear. CDR1 and CDR2 (germline): SEHNR, FQNEAQ (reference sequence). The length of the CDR3 is 12 residues. V lost 5 bases, J lost 7 bases, and 8 bases lay in between. As DNA, the CDR3 is TGTGCCAGCAGCGGGATGATCGGGGAGCTGTTTTTT. This codes for CASSGMIGELFF.

The CDR3 spells CASSSQTQGSYGYTF. The CDR3 DNA reads TGTGCCAGCAGTTCACAAACGCAGGGAAGCTATGGCTACACCTTC. V gene TRBV6-5 combines with J gene TRBJ1-2; tentatively, D is TRBD1 (5 bases). The V gene lost 4 bases and the J gene lost 4 bases, with 16 bases spanning the gap. CDR3 length: 15 amino acids. Germline lookup yields CDR1 MNHEY and CDR2 SVGAGI.

The chain has TRBV12-3 or TRBV12-4 and TRBJ1-1; TRBD1 agrees at 10 bases. The J segment lost 1 base and the V segment lost 5 bases, leaving 1 base of the junction unmatched. This CDR3 has 14 residues. The CDR3 sequence: CASSDRGRNTEAFF. For the CDR3, the DNA is TGTGCCAGCAGTGACAGGGGGCGGAACACTGAAGCTTTCTTT.